This T cell receptor beta chain comes out of a study of CD8+ T cells in alopecia areata (dated by TCRdb to the late 2010s). For context, the study as a whole: The treated patients took part in an open-label pilot trial in which moderate-to-severe alopecia areata was treated with oral tofacitinib at 5 to 10 mg twice daily. Scalp clonality was compared across normal scalp (n=4), patchy alopecia areata scalp (n=8), and alopecia totalis/universalis scalp (n=8). immunoSEQ multiplex PCR using 35 Vbeta forward primers and 13 Jbeta reverse primers was used to amplify TCRbeta CDR3 regions. The study used high-throughput TCRbeta sequencing to examine T cell clonal expansion in alopecia areata, in both the C3H/HeJ mouse model and human patients. Biopsies were taken from tofacitinib-treated patients at baseline and at 4 and 24 weeks of treatment, and a later scalp biopsy was taken in several of the tofacitinib-treated patients. Tofacitinib was given for 6 to 18 months, followed by 6 months of follow-up off drug to assess delayed response and recurrence. On the human side, TCRbeta sequencing was run on scalp tissue and on sorted CD4+ and CD8+ peripheral blood T cells from healthy controls and from alopecia areata patients with either patchy or totalis/universalis disease. The RNA source kit depended on sample type: the PAXgene miRNA kit for fixed scalp, the miRNeasy kit for PBMCs, and the RNeasy kit for mouse skin. The research as a whole found: Higher clonality and more expanded CD8+ clones were observed in lesional scalp than in normal scalp, particularly in alopecia totalis/universalis, a finding suggestive of antigenic drive. Compared with mice, TCR sequences shared between patients were less clear, possibly partly because of HLA diversity across the patient population. Unlike mouse skin, which is dominated by gammadelta T cells, normal human skin has resident alphabeta T cells that are also sequenced, and this complicates analysis of the scalp TCR repertoire.

Details on this clone: Its antigen remains undetermined. The input lacks base qualities; no much larger clone sits a single base away.

CDR1 and CDR2 (SNHLY, FYNNEI) derive from the germline V gene. The junction carries 25 bases between V and J, which are trimmed by 11 bases and 3 bases respectively. The CDR3 sequence holds 16 residues, the cysteine and phenylalanine included. The retained sequence is limited to the CDR3, 48 bases, with the frame set at the first base. The time point label of this sample denotes: baseline before oral tofacitinib. Lesional scalp punch biopsies and peripheral blood were obtained from alopecia areata patients. After PBMCs were isolated by density centrifugation and stained for CD3, CD4 and CD8, a FACSAria was used to sort CD4+ and CD8+ T cells. Libraries came from the immunoSEQ multiplex PCR assay. For TCR sequencing, RNA was extracted from every sample and reverse transcribed into cDNA to serve as template. SuperScript III was used for first-strand cDNA synthesis, primed with a 2:1 mix of oligo-dT and random hexamers. A synthetic immune receptor repertoire was used to gauge amplification bias, and whatever bias remained was removed computationally. Regarding the original processing steps: Raw reads were preprocessed to remove errors, and CDR3 was defined according to IMGT conventions as the region from the conserved cysteine to phenylalanine. Clonality was calculated as 1 minus Shannon entropy normalized by log2 of the number of productive unique TCRs. Whether scalp clones were CD4 or CD8 was inferred by matching scalp TCRbeta sequences against CD4 and CD8 repertoires sorted from blood. TCRdb's version of the immuneACCESS table is confined to in-frame rearrangements and falls short of the full clone set. An unresolved V gene accounts for under half of the shortfall where checked; the remainder is of unknown origin. Clone size and the V and J calls come from that table; the DNA yielded D and trimming. Within this sample are some 200,000 clones, with over 50% of them counted one time only. The leading ten clones occupy roughly 14% of the sample.

The chain couples TRBV2 to TRBJ1-1, and perhaps TRBD1 as D gene, on 6 matching bases. The sample here was CD4+ T cells sorted from blood, taken at week 0. The sequence was obtained from a human donor with alopecia areata. The CDR3 corresponds to CAAHKGEQGYDTEAFF. The sequenced DNA: TGTGCCGCGCATAAGGGGGAGCAGGGATACGACACTGAAGCTTTCTTT.